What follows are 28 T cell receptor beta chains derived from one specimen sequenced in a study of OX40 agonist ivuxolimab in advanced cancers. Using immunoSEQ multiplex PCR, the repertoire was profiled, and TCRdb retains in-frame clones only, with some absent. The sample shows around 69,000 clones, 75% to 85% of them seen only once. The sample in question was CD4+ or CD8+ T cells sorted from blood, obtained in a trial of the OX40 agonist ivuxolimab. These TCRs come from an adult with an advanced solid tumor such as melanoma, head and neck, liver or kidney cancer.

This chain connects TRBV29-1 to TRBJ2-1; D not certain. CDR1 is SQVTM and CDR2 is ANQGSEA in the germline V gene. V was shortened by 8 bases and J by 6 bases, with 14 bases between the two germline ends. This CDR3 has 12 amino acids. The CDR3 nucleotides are TGCAGCATCTGGTCCCGCGGCAATGAGCAGTTCTTC. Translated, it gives CSIWSRGNEQFF.

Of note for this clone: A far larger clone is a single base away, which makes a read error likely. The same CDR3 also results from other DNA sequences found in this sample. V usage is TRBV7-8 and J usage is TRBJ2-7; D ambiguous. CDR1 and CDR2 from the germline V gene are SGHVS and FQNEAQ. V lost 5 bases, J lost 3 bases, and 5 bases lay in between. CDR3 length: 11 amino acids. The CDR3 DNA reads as TGTGCCAGCAGCCTTTACTACGAGCAGTACTTC. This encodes CASSLYYEQYF.

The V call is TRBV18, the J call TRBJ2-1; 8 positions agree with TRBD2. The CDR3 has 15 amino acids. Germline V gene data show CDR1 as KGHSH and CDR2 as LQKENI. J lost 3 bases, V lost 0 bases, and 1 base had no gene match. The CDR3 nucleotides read TGTGCCAGCTCACCACCGCTAGCGGGCTACAATGAGCAGTTCTTC. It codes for CASSPPLAGYNEQFF.

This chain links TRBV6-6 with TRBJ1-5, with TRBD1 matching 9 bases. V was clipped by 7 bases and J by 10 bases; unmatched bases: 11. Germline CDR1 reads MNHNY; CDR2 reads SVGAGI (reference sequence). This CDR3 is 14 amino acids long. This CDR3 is CASTSGTGSLPQHF. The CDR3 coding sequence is TGTGCCAGCACCTCCGGGACAGGGTCTCTTCCCCAGCATTTT.

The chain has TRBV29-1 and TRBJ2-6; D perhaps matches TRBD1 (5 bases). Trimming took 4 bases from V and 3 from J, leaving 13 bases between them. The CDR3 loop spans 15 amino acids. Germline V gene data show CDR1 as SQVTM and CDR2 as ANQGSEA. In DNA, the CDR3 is TGCAGCGTTGGACAGAATCAGTTTGGGGCCAACGTCCTGACTTTC. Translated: CSVGQNQFGANVLTF.

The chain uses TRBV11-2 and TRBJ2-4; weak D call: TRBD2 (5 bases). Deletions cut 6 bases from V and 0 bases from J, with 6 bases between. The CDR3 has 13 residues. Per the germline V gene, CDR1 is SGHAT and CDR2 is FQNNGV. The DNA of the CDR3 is TGTGCCAGCAGGACTATAGCCAAAAACATTCAGTACTTC. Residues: CASRTIAKNIQYF.

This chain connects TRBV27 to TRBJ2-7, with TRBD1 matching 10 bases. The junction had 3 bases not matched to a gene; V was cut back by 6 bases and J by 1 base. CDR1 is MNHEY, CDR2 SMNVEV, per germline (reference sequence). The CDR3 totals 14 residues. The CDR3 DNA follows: TGTGCCAGCAGCCGGGACAGGGGTTCCTACGAGCAGTACTTC. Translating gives CASSRDRGSYEQYF.

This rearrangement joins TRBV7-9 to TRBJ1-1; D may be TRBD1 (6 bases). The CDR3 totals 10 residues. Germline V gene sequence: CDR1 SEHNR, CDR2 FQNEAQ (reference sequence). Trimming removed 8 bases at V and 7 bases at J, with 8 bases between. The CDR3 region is CASADSEAFF. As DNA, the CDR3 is TGTGCCAGCGCGGACAGTGAAGCTTTCTTT.

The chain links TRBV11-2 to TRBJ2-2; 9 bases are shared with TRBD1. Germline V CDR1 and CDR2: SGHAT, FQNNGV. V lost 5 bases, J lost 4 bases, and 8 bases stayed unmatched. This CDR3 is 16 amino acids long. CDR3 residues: CASSPQGARGTGELFF. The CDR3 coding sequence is TGTGCCAGCAGCCCACAGGGGGCCCGAGGCACCGGGGAGCTGTTTTTT.

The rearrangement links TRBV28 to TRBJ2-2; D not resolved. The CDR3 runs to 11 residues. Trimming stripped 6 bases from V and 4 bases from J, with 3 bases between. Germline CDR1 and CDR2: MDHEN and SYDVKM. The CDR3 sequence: CASSLTGELFF. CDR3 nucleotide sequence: TGTGCCAGCAGCCTCACCGGGGAGCTGTTTTTT.

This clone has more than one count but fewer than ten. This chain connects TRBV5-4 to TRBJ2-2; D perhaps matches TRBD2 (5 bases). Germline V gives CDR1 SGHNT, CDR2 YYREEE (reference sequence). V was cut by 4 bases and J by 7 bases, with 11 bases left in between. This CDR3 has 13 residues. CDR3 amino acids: CASSATSDGELFF. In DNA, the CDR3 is TGTGCCAGCAGCGCAACTAGTGACGGGGAGCTGTTTTTT. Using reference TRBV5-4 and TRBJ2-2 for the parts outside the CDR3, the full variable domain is ETGVTQSPTHLIKTRGQQVTLRCSSQSGHNTVSWYQQALGQGPQFIFQYYREEENGRGNFPPRFSGLQFPNYSSELNVNALELDDSALYLCASSATSDGELFFGEGSRLTVL.

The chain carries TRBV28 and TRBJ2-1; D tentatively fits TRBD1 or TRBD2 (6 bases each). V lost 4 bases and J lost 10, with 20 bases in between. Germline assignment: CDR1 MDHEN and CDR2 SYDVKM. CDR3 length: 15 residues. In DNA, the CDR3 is TGTGCCAGCAGTTCCCCTGGGGGGCCTGCCCTAGAGCAGTTCTTC. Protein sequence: CASSSPGGPALEQFF.

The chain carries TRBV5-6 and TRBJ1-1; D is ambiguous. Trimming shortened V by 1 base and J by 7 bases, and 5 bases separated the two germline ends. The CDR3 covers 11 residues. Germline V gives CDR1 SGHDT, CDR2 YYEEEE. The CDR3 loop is CASSLNLEAFF. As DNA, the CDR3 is TGTGCCAGCAGCTTGAACCTTGAAGCTTTCTTT.

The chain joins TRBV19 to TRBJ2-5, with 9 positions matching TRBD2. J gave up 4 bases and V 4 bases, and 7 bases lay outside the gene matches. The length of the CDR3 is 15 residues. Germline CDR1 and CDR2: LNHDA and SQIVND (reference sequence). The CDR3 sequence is CASSTSLAGRETQYF. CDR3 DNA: TGTGCCAGTAGTACCAGTCTAGCGGGACGAGAGACCCAGTACTTC.

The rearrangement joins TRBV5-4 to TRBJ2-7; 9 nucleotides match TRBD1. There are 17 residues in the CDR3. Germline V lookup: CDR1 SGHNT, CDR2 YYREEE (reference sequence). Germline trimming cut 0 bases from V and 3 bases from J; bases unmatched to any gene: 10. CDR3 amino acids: CASSLAITGTGHYEQYF. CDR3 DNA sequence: TGTGCCAGCAGCTTGGCAATCACCGGGACAGGGCACTACGAGCAGTACTTC. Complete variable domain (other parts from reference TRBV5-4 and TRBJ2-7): ETGVTQSPTHLIKTRGQQVTLRCSSQSGHNTVSWYQQALGQGPQFIFQYYREEENGRGNFPPRFSGLQFPNYSSELNVNALELDDSALYLCASSLAITGTGHYEQYFGPGTRLTVT.

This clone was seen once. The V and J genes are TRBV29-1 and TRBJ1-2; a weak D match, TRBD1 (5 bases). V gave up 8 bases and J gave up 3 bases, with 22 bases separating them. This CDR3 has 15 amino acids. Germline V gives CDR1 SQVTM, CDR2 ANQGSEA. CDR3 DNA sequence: TGCAGCTCCTCACCCCCGGGAAGGGGCGACTATGGCTACACCTTC. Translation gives CSSSPPGRGDYGYTF. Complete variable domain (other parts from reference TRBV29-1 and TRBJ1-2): SAVISQKPSRDICQRGTSLTIQCQVDSQVTMMFWYRQQPGQSLTLIATANQGSEATYESGFVIDKFPISRPNLTFSTLTVSNMSPEDSSIYLCSSSPPGRGDYGYTFGSGTRLTVV.

The CDR3 nucleotides are TGCGCCAGCAGCCAAGCAGTTAAGGGAACCGGGGAGCTGTTTTTT. It encodes CASSQAVKGTGELFF. The rearrangement links TRBV4-1 to TRBJ2-2; D gene uncertain. Deletions cut 1 base from V and 5 bases from J, with 11 bases between. Germline V gene lookup returns CDR1 MGHRA and CDR2 YSYEKL. The CDR3 consists of 15 residues.

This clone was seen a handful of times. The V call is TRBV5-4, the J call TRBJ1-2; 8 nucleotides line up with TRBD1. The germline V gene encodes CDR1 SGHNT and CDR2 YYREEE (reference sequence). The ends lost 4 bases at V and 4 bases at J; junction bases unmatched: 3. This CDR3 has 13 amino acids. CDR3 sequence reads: CASSPGQVYGYTF. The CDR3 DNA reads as TGTGCCAGCAGCCCGGGACAGGTCTATGGCTACACCTTC.

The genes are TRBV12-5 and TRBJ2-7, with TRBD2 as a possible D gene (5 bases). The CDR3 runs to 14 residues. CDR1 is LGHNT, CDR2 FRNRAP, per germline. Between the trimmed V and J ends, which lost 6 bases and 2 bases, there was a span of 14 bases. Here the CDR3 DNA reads TGTGCTAGTGGACTACCGGACTTAACCTACGAGCAGTACTTC. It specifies CASGLPDLTYEQYF.

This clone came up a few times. For the CDR3, the DNA is TGCAGCGTCGGCAGGGTAGGCGAAAAACTGTTTTTT. As protein: CSVGRVGEKLFF. This chain links TRBV29-1 with TRBJ1-4, with TRBD1 as a possible D gene (5 bases). CDR1 and CDR2 (germline): SQVTM, ANQGSEA. V lost 6 bases, J lost 8 bases, and 13 bases lay in between. The CDR3 is 12 amino acids.

The CDR3 DNA reads as TGTGCCAGCTCACCAGAGGCGGGCACAGATACGCAGTATTTT. This gives the protein CASSPEAGTDTQYF. The J gene is TRBJ2-3, the V gene TRBV18, with D unresolved. The CDR3 totals 14 residues. Trimming shortened V by 2 bases and J by 1 base, and 7 bases separated the two germline ends. Germline V gene lookup returns CDR1 KGHSH and CDR2 LQKENI. The variable domain in full, with the rest retrieved from reference TRBV18 and TRBJ2-3, is NAGVMQNPRHLVRRRGQEARLRCSPMKGHSHVYWYRQLPEEGLKFMVYLQKENIIDESGMPKERFSAEFPKEGPSILRIQQVVRGDSAAYFCASSPEAGTDTQYFGPGTRLTVL.

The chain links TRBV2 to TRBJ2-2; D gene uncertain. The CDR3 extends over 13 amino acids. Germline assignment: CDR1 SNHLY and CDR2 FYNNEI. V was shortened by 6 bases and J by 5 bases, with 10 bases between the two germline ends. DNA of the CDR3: TGTGCCAGCAGGGTTTGGTTAACCGGGGAGCTGTTTTTT. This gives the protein CASRVWLTGELFF.

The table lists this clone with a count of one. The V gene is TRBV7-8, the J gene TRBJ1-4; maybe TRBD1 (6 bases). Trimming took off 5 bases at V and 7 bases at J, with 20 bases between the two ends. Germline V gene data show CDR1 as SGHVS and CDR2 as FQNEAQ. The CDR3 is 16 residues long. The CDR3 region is CASSPRRGREGEKLFF. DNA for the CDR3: TGTGCCAGCAGCCCCCGGAGGGGGAGGGAGGGTGAAAAACTGTTTTTT.

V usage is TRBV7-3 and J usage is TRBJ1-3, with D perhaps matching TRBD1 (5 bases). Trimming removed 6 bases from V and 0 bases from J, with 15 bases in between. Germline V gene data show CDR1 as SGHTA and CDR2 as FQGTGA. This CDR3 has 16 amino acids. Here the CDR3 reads CASSMGRMNSGNTIYF. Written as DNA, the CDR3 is TGTGCCAGCAGTATGGGGCGGATGAACTCTGGAAACACCATATATTTT.

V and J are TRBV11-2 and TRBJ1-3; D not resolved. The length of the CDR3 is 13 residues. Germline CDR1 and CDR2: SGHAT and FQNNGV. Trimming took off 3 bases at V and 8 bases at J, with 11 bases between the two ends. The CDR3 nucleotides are TGTGCCAGCAGCTTCGGACGGGAGGACACCATATATTTT. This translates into CASSFGREDTIYF.

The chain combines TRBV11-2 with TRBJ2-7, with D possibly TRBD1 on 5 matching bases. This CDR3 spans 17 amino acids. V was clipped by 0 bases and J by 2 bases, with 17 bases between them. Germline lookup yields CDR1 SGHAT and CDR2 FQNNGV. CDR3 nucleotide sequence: TGTGCCAGCAGCTTAGATCCCGCGCAGGGCCCAACCTACGAGCAGTACTTC. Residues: CASSLDPAQGPTYEQYF.

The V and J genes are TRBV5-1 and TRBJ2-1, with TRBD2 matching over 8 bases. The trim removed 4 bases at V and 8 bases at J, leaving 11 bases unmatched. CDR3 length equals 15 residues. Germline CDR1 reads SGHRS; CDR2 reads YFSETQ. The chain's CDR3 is CASSPASGSGHEQFF. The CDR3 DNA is TGCGCCAGCAGCCCGGCCAGCGGGAGCGGCCATGAGCAGTTCTTC.

The CDR3 loop reads CASSSPRQGVYGYTF. CDR3 in DNA: TGTGCCAGCAGCTCCCCCCGGCAGGGGGTATATGGCTACACCTTC. The V call is TRBV7-9, the J call TRBJ1-2; TRBD1 matches 7 bases. This CDR3 contains 15 residues. Germline V CDR1 and CDR2: SEHNR, FQNEAQ (reference sequence). Trimming cost V 4 bases and J 5 bases; bases outside gene matches: 10.